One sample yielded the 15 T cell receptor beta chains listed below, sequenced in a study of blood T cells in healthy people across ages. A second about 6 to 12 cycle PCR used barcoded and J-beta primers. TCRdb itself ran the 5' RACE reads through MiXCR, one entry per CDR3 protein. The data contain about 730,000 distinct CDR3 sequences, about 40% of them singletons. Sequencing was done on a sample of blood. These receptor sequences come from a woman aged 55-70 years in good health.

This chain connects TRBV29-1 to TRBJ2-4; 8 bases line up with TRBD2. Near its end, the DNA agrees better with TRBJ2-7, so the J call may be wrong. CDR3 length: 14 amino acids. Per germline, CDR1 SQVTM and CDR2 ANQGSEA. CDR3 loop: CSVALAGSIYEQYF. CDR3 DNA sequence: TGCAGCGTTGCTTTAGCGGGGAGCATTTACGAGCAGTACTTC.

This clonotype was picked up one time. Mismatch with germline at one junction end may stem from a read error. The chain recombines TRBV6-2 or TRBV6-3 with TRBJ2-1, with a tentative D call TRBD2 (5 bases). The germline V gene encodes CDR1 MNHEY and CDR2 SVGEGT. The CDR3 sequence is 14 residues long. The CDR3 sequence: CANSYSMLDFPQFF. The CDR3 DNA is TGTGCCAACAGTTACTCGATGTTGGACTTCCCGCAGTTCTTC.

The CDR3 reads CAISVPSGGNNEQYF. The CDR3 DNA sequence: TGTGCCATCAGTGTCCCTAGCGGGGGGAACAATGAGCAGTACTTC. The J gene is TRBJ2-7, the V gene TRBV10-3, with 11 nucleotides matching TRBD2. There are 15 residues in the CDR3. The ends lost 4 bases at V and 7 bases at J; junction bases unmatched: 9. CDR1 is ENHRY and CDR2 is SYGVKD in the germline V gene.

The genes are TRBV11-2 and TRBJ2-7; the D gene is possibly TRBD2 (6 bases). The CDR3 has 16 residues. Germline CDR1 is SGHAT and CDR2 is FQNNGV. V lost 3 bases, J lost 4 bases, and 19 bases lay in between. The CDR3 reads CASSFSGSGVVYEQYF. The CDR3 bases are TGTGCCAGCAGCTTCTCTGGTTCGGGGGTTGTGTACGAGCAGTACTTC.

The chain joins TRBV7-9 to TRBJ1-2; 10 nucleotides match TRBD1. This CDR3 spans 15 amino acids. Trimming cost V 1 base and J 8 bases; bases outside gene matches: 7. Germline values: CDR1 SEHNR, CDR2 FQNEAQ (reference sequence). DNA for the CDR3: TGTGCCAGCAGCTTAGATATCGGGACAGGGGACGGCTACACCTTC. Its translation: CASSLDIGTGDGYTF.

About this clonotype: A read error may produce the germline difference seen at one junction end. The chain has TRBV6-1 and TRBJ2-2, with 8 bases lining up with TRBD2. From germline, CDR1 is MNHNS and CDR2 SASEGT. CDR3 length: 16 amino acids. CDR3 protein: CASRQKKRENIGELFF. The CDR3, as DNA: TGTGCCAGCAGGCAAAAAAAGCGGGAGAACATCGGGGAGCTGTTTTTT.

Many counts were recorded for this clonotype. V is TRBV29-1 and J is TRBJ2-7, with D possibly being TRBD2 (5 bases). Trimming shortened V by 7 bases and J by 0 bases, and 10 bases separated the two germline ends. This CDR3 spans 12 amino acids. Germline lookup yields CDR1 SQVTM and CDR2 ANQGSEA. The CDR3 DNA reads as TGCAGCGCAAAGGACTCCTCCTACGAGCAGTACTTC. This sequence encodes CSAKDSSYEQYF.

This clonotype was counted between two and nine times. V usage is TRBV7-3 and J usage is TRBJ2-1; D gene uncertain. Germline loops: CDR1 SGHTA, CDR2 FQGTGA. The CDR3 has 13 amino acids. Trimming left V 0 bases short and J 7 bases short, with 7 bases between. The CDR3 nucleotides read TGTGCCAGCAGCTTAACGTCGCGGAATGAGCAGTTCTTC. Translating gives CASSLTSRNEQFF. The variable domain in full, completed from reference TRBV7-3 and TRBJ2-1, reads GAGVSQTPSNKVTEKGKYVELRCDPISGHTALYWYRQSLGQGPEFLIYFQGTGAADDSGLPNDRFFAVRPEGSVSTLKIQRTERGDSAVYLCASSLTSRNEQFFGPGTRLTVL.

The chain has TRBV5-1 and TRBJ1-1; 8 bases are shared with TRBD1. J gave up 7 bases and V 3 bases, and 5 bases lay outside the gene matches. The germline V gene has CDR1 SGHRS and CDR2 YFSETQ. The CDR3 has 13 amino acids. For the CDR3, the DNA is TGCGCCAGCAGCTATGGACAGGGTGGTGAAGCTTTCTTT. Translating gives CASSYGQGGEAFF. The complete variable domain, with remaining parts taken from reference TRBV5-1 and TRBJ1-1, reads KAGVTQTPRYLIKTRGQQVTLSCSPISGHRSVSWYQQTPGQGLQFLFEYFSETQRNKGNFPGRFSGRQFSNSRSEMNVSTLELGDSALYLCASSYGQGGEAFFGQGTRLTVV.

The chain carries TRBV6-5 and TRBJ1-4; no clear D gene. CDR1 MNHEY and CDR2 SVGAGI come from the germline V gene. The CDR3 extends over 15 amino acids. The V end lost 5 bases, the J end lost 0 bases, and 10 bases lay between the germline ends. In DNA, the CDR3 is TGTGCCAGCAGTATGGCGTATTCAACTAATGAAAAACTGTTTTTT. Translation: CASSMAYSTNEKLFF.

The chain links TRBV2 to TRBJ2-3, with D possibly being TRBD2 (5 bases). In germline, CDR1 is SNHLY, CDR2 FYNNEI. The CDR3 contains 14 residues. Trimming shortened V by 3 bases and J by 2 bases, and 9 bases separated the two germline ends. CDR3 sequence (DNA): TGTGCCAGCAGTGATTGGGAGAACACAGATACGCAGTATTTT. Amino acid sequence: CASSDWENTDTQYF.

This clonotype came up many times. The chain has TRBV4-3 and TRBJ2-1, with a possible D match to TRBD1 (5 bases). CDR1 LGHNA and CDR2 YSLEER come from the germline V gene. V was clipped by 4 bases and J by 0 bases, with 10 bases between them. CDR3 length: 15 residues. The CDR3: CASSPGWSSYNEQFF. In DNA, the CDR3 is TGCGCCAGCAGCCCAGGGTGGAGCTCCTACAATGAGCAGTTCTTC.

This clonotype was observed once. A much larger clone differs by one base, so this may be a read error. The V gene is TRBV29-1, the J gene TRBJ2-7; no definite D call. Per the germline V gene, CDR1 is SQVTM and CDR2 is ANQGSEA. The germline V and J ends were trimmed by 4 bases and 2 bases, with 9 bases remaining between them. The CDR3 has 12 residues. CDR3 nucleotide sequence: TGCAGCGTTGGTCCTTCACCCTACGAGCAGTACTTC. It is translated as CSVGPSPYEQYF.

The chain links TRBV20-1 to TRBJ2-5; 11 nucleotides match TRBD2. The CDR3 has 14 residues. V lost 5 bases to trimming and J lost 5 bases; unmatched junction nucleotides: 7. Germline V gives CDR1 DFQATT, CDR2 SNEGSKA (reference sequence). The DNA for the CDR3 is TGCAGTGCTGGGGTGACTAGCGGGGTTGAGACCCAGTACTTC. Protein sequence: CSAGVTSGVETQYF.

CDR3 loop: CASSYRGASTYNEQFF. CDR3 DNA: TGTGCCAGCAGTTATAGGGGGGCGAGCACCTACAATGAGCAGTTCTTC. The chain carries TRBV6-5 and TRBJ2-1; D possibly matches TRBD1 or TRBD2 (6 bases each). This CDR3 contains 16 residues. Germline V gene sequence: CDR1 MNHEY, CDR2 SVGAGI. The V end lost 3 bases, the J end lost 2 bases, and 14 bases lay between the germline ends.